Each of the 20 T cell receptor beta chains below was sequenced from the same sample in a study of CD8 T cells in ankylosing spondylitis. From the 5' RACE reads, TCRdb called clonotypes with MiXCR, one entry per CDR3 protein. The data show about 540,000 distinct CDR3 sequences, roughly 13% seen once. These receptors have no identified antigens. Points from the study as a whole: Typical of ankylosing spondylitis blood, it appeared, was a TCR beta motif of under 10 highly homologous variants.

The sequenced material came from blood, either unsorted or a sorted T cell fraction (not recorded which). The receptors come from a male donor with ankylosing spondylitis.

The chain carries TRBV12-3 or TRBV12-4 and TRBJ2-1, with 8 bases matching TRBD2. J gave up 4 bases and V 4 bases, and 6 bases lay outside the gene matches. This CDR3 spans 15 amino acids. The CDR3 region is CASSYRLATYNEQFF. As DNA, the CDR3 is TGTGCCAGCAGTTACCGACTAGCGACGTACAATGAGCAGTTCTTC.

The rearrangement links TRBV27 to TRBJ2-5, with a weak D call TRBD1 (6 bases). V lost 3 bases to trimming and J lost 3 bases, with 14 bases between them. The CDR3 is made up of 15 amino acids. Germline CDR1 and CDR2: MNHEY and SMNVEV (reference sequence). The CDR3 DNA reads TGTGCCAGCAGTTTTAGGTCGGGACACAAAGAGACCCAGTACTTC. This sequence encodes CASSFRSGHKETQYF.

This clonotype was counted between two and nine times. The chain is built from TRBV3-1 and TRBJ1-1; TRBD1 might be the D (6 bases). The CDR3 sequence is 14 residues long. Germline V lookup: CDR1 LGHDT, CDR2 YNNKEL (reference sequence). Trimming removed 5 bases at V and 4 bases at J, with 14 bases between. CDR3 in amino acids: CASSTGQRGTEAFF. CDR3 sequence (DNA): TGTGCCAGCAGCACCGGACAGCGGGGCACTGAAGCTTTCTTT.

The sample holds a few counts of this clonotype. The CDR3 nucleotides read TGTGCCAGTACCAGGTGGGCGTTGAGCTCTGGGGCCAACGTCCTGACTTTC. Protein sequence: CASTRWALSSGANVLTF. The J gene is TRBJ2-6, the V gene TRBV19; D gene uncertain. The CDR3 has 17 amino acids. From germline, CDR1 is LNHDA and CDR2 SQIVND (reference sequence). With 7 bases removed from V and 0 bases from J, the gap between germline ends came to 16 bases.

The rearrangement joins TRBV12-3 or TRBV12-4 to TRBJ2-4; D unresolved. V lost 5 bases and J 2 bases, leaving 13 bases between the germline ends. This CDR3 has 15 residues. CDR3 nucleotides: TGTGCCAGCAGTCTTACTTTTCTGTCCAAAAACATTCAGTACTTC. Translating gives CASSLTFLSKNIQYF.

The rearrangement uses TRBV11-2 and TRBJ2-3, with D possibly TRBD2 on 5 matching bases. Germline CDR1 is SGHAT and CDR2 is FQNNGV. This CDR3 contains 14 residues. Trimming cost V 4 bases and J 4 bases, with 12 bases left between them. CDR3 DNA: TGTGCCAGCAGCTCCGGAGGCTATGCAGATACGCAGTATTTT. Protein product: CASSSGGYADTQYF.

This clonotype was observed a handful of times. The chain is built from TRBV10-3 and TRBJ2-3; 9 bases are a match to TRBD2. V trimming: 8 bases; J trimming: 4 bases; junction bases outside the gene matches: 10. The germline V gene has CDR1 ENHRY and CDR2 SYGVKD. The CDR3 covers 15 residues. The CDR3 bases are TGTGCCATCGGGACTGCGGGAGGGCGCTCAGATACGCAGTATTTT. Its translation: CAIGTAGGRSDTQYF.

The chain links TRBV5-1 to TRBJ2-2, with D maybe TRBD2 (5 bases). Per germline, CDR1 SGHRS and CDR2 YFSETQ. The CDR3 contains 15 residues. Trimming removed 4 bases at V and 5 bases at J, with 15 bases between. The CDR3 DNA reads as TGCGCCAGCAGCCCGGGGAATTCTATAACCGGGGAGCTGTTTTTT. It translates to CASSPGNSITGELFF. The full variable domain, completed using reference TRBV5-1 and TRBJ2-2, is KAGVTQTPRYLIKTRGQQVTLSCSPISGHRSVSWYQQTPGQGLQFLFEYFSETQRNKGNFPGRFSGRQFSNSRSEMNVSTLELGDSALYLCASSPGNSITGELFFGEGSRLTVL.

The chain links TRBV3-1 to TRBJ1-1, with D maybe TRBD1 (5 bases). V dropped 4 bases and J dropped 4 bases, with 10 bases sitting between them. This CDR3 is built from 13 residues. Germline CDR1 and CDR2: LGHDT and YNNKEL (reference sequence). The CDR3 reads CASSRQGVTEAFF. The DNA for the CDR3 is TGTGCCAGCAGCCGGCAGGGTGTCACTGAAGCTTTCTTT.

This clonotype has a count of ten or more. This sequence joins TRBV10-3 and TRBJ2-2; D not certain. Germline lookup yields CDR1 ENHRY and CDR2 SYGVKD. CDR3 length: 15 residues. Trimming left V 0 bases short and J 3 bases short, with 8 bases between. The CDR3 bases are TGTGCCATCAGTGAGTCGGGGTCAGACACCGGGGAGCTGTTTTTT. As protein: CAISESGSDTGELFF.

The chain is built from TRBV24-1 and TRBJ2-6; 10 positions match TRBD1. With V trimmed by 9 bases and J by 3 bases, 7 bases remained unmatched. The CDR3 extends over 16 amino acids. CDR1 and CDR2 from the germline V gene are KGHDR and SFDVKD. CDR3 region: CATAGQGTFGANVLTF. For the CDR3, the DNA is TGTGCCACCGCGGGACAGGGGACCTTTGGGGCCAACGTCCTGACTTTC.

This clonotype was seen a few times. The J gene is TRBJ1-5, the V gene TRBV7-2, with D possibly TRBD1 on 6 matching bases. The CDR3 loop spans 16 amino acids. CDR1 and CDR2 (germline): SGHTA, FQGNSA. The ends were cut back, 1 base at V and 1 base at J, with 11 bases in the middle. CDR3 in DNA: TGTGCCAGCAGCTTAGGAGGGACACAGAGCAATCAGCCCCAGCATTTT. Amino acid sequence: CASSLGGTQSNQPQHF. Looking up the rest from reference TRBV7-2 and TRBJ1-5 gives the full variable domain: GAGVSQSPSNKVTEKGKDVELRCDPISGHTALYWYRQSLGQGLEFLIYFQGNSAPDKSGLPSDRFSAERTGGSVSTLTIQRTQQEDSAVYLCASSLGGTQSNQPQHFGDGTRLSIL.

This clonotype was recorded many times. The CDR3 loop reads CSVSPGTGKEKLFF. CDR3 DNA: TGCAGCGTGAGCCCAGGGACGGGGAAGGAAAAACTGTTTTTT. The V and J genes are TRBV29-1 and TRBJ1-4; possibly TRBD1 for D (5 bases). The CDR3 extends over 14 amino acids. V lost 6 bases and J 8 bases, leaving 19 bases between the germline ends. Germline CDR1 is SQVTM and CDR2 is ANQGSEA.

J is TRBJ2-7 and V is TRBV10-3, with 7 bases matching TRBD2. Trimming at V came to 2 bases and at J to 3 bases, leaving 10 bases not matched to a gene. Germline V gene sequence: CDR1 ENHRY, CDR2 SYGVKD. The CDR3 runs 16 residues. The CDR3 spells CAISEQPTGTNYEQYF. The CDR3 DNA sequence: TGTGCCATCAGTGAGCAGCCCACCGGGACTAACTACGAGCAGTACTTC.

V gene TRBV11-2 combines with J gene TRBJ2-5; tentative D call: TRBD1 (7 bases). Germline V gene data show CDR1 as SGHAT and CDR2 as FQNNGV. The CDR3 is made up of 14 amino acids. Deletions cut 5 bases from V and 5 bases from J, with 15 bases between. CDR3 loop: CASSPGGLAETQYF. The CDR3 nucleotides are TGTGCCAGCAGCCCAGGGGGTCTAGCGGAGACCCAGTACTTC.

This clonotype was counted between two and nine times. The V and J genes are TRBV10-2 and TRBJ2-2; D remains unclear. Germline CDR1 reads WSHSY; CDR2 reads SAAADI. V lost 9 bases, J lost 2 bases, and 10 bases lay in between. CDR3 length: 13 residues. The DNA of the CDR3 is TGCGCCAGTATGTGGCATAACACCGGGGAGCTGTTTTTT. It yields the protein CASMWHNTGELFF.

This clonotype has only a few counts. CDR3 in amino acids: CSAPYGGGNTEAFF. CDR3 DNA: TGCAGTGCTCCCTATGGGGGGGGTAACACTGAAGCTTTCTTT. The chain joins TRBV20-1 to TRBJ1-1, with D possibly matching TRBD1 (5 bases). V was pared by 5 bases and J by 2 bases, with 15 bases between. This CDR3 is 14 amino acids long. The V gene's germline CDR1 is DFQATT and CDR2 SNEGSKA (reference sequence).

The gene calls are TRBV20-1 and TRBJ2-5; D uncertain. This CDR3 is built from 12 residues. Germline V CDR1 and CDR2: DFQATT, SNEGSKA (reference sequence). Between the trimmed V and J ends, which lost 5 bases and 3 bases, there was a span of 10 bases. The CDR3 is CSAPTREETQYF. The CDR3 DNA reads as TGCAGTGCTCCTACTCGGGAAGAGACCCAGTACTTC.

The chain links TRBV25-1 to TRBJ1-2; tentatively, D is TRBD1 (6 bases). Germline values: CDR1 MGHDK, CDR2 SYGVNS. The ends were cut back, 5 bases at V and 4 bases at J, with 14 bases in the middle. The CDR3 spans 14 residues. The DNA of the CDR3 is TGTGCCAGCAGTACAGGGCTGAATGCCTATGGCTACACCTTC. Translation gives CASSTGLNAYGYTF.

The chain is built from TRBV7-8 and TRBJ1-4; TRBD1 matches 9 bases. The CDR3 spans 12 residues. V lost 5 bases and J lost 15; bases outside the gene matches: 7. CDR1 is SGHVS and CDR2 is FQNEAQ in the germline V gene. The CDR3: CASSPRDREMFF. The DNA of the CDR3 is TGTGCCAGCAGCCCCCGGGACAGGGAAATGTTTTTT.